This T cell receptor beta chain was sequenced for a study of T cells in Graves' hyperthyroidism and ophthalmopathy. As for the study in general: It was at initial diagnosis, before any treatment, that peripheral blood was collected.

This clonotype occurred a few times. This CDR3 spans 16 amino acids. From germline, CDR1 is SGHRS and CDR2 YFSETQ. Deletions cut 4 bases from V and 5 bases from J, with 18 bases between. Amplification targeted TCR beta CDR3 regions from RNA transcripts. HTBI primers drove first-round RT-PCR of the TCR CDR3. One entry per CDR3 protein results from TCRdb running MiXCR on the multiplex PCR reads. This table has about 680,000 distinct CDR3 sequences, roughly a third appearing once. In making diagnoses, clinical symptoms, serum thyroxine and TRAb, thyroid ultrasound and orbital computed tomography were all used.

This sequence joins TRBV5-1 and TRBJ2-2; weak D call: TRBD1 (6 bases). The sequenced material came from blood. The clonotype comes from a woman between 40 and 50 years old with Graves' hyperthyroidism. The CDR3 DNA reads as TGCGCCAGCAGCCGCGACGGGCAGGGGCATACCGGGGAGCTGTTTTTT. This encodes CASSRDGQGHTGELFF.